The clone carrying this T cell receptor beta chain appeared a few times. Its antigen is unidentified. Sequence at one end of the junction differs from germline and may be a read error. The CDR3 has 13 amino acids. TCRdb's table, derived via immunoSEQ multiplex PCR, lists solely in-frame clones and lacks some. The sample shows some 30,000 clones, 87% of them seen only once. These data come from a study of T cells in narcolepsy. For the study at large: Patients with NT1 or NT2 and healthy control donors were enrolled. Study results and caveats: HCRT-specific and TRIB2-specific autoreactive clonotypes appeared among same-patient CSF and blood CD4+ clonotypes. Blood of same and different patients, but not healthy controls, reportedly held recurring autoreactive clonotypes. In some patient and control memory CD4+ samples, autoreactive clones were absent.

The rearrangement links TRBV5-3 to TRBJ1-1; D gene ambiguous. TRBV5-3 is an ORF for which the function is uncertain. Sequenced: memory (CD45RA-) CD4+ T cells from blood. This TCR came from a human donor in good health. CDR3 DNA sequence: TGTGCCAGCAGCTTCAGTCAAAACACTGAAGCTTTCTTT. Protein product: CASSFSQNTEAFF.